Listed here are 30 T cell receptor beta chains from one sample, sequenced in a study of T cell responses to AZD1222 COVID-19 vaccine. Clones were sequenced by immunoSEQ multiplex PCR, and TCRdb holds only the in-frame ones, with some missing. This table holds about 190,000 clones, around 91% found once. The specimen was peripheral blood, collected on day 0 of AZD1222 vaccination. The receptors were sampled from an adult in good health.

In its sample, this clone was seen a few times. The rearrangement links TRBV7-8 to TRBJ1-1; D is unclear. Germline loops: CDR1 SGHVS, CDR2 FQNEAQ. The CDR3 consists of 14 residues. Trimming left V 3 bases short and J 3 bases short, with 11 bases between. CDR3 amino acids: CASSLPGGDTEAFF. The CDR3 nucleotides read TGTGCCAGCAGCTTGCCAGGTGGGGACACTGAAGCTTTCTTT. The full variable domain, its missing parts supplied by reference TRBV7-8 and TRBJ1-1, is GAGVSQSPRYKVAKRGQDVALRCDPISGHVSLFWYQQALGQGPEFLTYFQNEAQLDKSGLPSDRFFAERPEGSVSTLKIQRTQQEDSAVYLCASSLPGGDTEAFFGQGTRLTVV.

V and J are TRBV7-6 and TRBJ2-5, with 9 bases aligning to TRBD2. The ends lost 0 bases at V and 1 base at J; junction bases unmatched: 0. Germline loops: CDR1 SGHVS, CDR2 FNYEAQ. The CDR3 runs 15 residues. The DNA for the CDR3 is TGTGCCAGCAGCTTAGCGACTAGCGGCCAAGAGACCCAGTACTTC. Translating gives CASSLATSGQETQYF.

The chain is built from TRBV27 and TRBJ2-7, with a tentative D call TRBD1 (5 bases). Germline V gene data show CDR1 as MNHEY and CDR2 as SMNVEV (reference sequence). This CDR3 spans 16 amino acids. The ends were cut back, 3 bases at V and 5 bases at J, with 20 bases in the middle. Written as DNA, the CDR3 is TGTGCCAGCAGTTTGTCCCCAGGGTATCCTTCCAACGAGCAGTACTTC. It codes for CASSLSPGYPSNEQYF.

The chain combines TRBV7-2 with TRBJ2-3; TRBD2 matches 12 bases. Germline trimming cut 0 bases from V and 5 bases from J; bases unmatched to any gene: 21. The CDR3 runs to 22 residues. Germline V gene data show CDR1 as SGHTA and CDR2 as FQGNSA. In DNA form, the CDR3 reads TGTGCCAGCAGCTTAGCCCCGACCTCTAGCGGGGGGGCGAAAGTCCCCCGAGATACGCAGTATTTT. It translates to CASSLAPTSSGGAKVPRDTQYF.

This clone was found once. V gene TRBV19 combines with J gene TRBJ1-6; a possible D gene is TRBD1 (5 bases). Trimming pared 0 bases from V and 7 bases from J, leaving 10 bases between. The CDR3 has 15 residues. Germline-derived CDR1 and CDR2 are LNHDA and SQIVND (reference sequence). The CDR3: CASSIELGRNSPLHF. In DNA form, the CDR3 reads TGTGCCAGTAGTATAGAGTTGGGACGGAATTCACCCCTCCACTTT.

Only one count was recorded for this clone. V gene TRBV5-1 combines with J gene TRBJ2-5; D unresolved. CDR1 and CDR2 (germline): SGHRS, YFSETQ. V was clipped by 1 base and J by 5 bases, with 15 bases between them. This CDR3 has 15 amino acids. CDR3 bases: TGCGCCAGCAGCTTGTCGGGTGTTCCCGGCGAGACCCAGTACTTC. Protein: CASSLSGVPGETQYF. The full variable domain, with the rest looked up from reference TRBV5-1 and TRBJ2-5, is KAGVTQTPRYLIKTRGQQVTLSCSPISGHRSVSWYQQTPGQGLQFLFEYFSETQRNKGNFPGRFSGRQFSNSRSEMNVSTLELGDSALYLCASSLSGVPGETQYFGPGTRLLVL.

The chain joins TRBV7-9 to TRBJ1-6; tentatively, D is TRBD1 (5 bases). CDR3 size: 15 residues. Trimming pared 3 bases from V and 5 bases from J, leaving 11 bases between. Germline CDR1 SEHNR, CDR2 FQNEAQ (reference sequence). The CDR3 DNA reads as TGTGCCAGCAGCTTCGGGGCAGCAGATAATTCACCCCTCCACTTT. It codes for CASSFGAADNSPLHF.

This clone was found a few times. The V call is TRBV7-9, the J call TRBJ1-2; D is undetermined. Germline loops: CDR1 SEHNR, CDR2 FQNEAQ (reference sequence). V dropped 2 bases and J dropped 2 bases, with 6 bases sitting between them. This CDR3 comprises 13 residues. Written as DNA, the CDR3 is TGTGCCAGCAGCTTACCGGGGAACTATGGCTACACCTTC. This sequence encodes CASSLPGNYGYTF.

This clone has a handful of counts. V and J are TRBV6-1 and TRBJ2-7, with D uncertain. V lost 0 bases, J lost 3 bases, and 15 bases lay in between. Germline CDR1 and CDR2: MNHNS and SASEGT. The CDR3 runs to 16 residues. CDR3 residues: CASSEAVGPARYEQYV. CDR3 in DNA: TGTGCCAGCAGTGAAGCGGTAGGGCCAGCGCGCTACGAGCAGTACGTC.

V and J are TRBV7-3 and TRBJ2-1; 12 bases map to TRBD1. The CDR3 spans 15 residues. V lost 4 bases, J lost 7 bases, and 5 bases stayed unmatched. Germline CDR1 reads SGHTA; CDR2 reads FQGTGA. Here the CDR3 reads CASSSGTGGGNEQFF. Here the CDR3 DNA reads TGTGCCAGCAGCTCCGGGACAGGGGGCGGAAATGAGCAGTTCTTC.

The chain combines TRBV11-2 with TRBJ1-2; TRBD1 might be the D (5 bases). Deletions cut 0 bases from V and 3 bases from J, with 11 bases between. The CDR3 totals 15 residues. Germline V lookup: CDR1 SGHAT, CDR2 FQNNGV. The CDR3 DNA reads TGTGCCAGCAGCTTAGACGCCCCGGGGGACTATGGCTACACCTTC. As protein: CASSLDAPGDYGYTF.

The chain combines TRBV11-1 with TRBJ2-3; D may be TRBD2 (5 bases). This CDR3 is built from 14 residues. From germline, CDR1 is SGHAT and CDR2 FQDESV (reference sequence). Trimming stripped 9 bases from V and 3 bases from J, with 16 bases between. The CDR3 is CASQYRGGTDTQYF. CDR3 nucleotide sequence: TGTGCCAGTCAGTATAGAGGAGGTACAGATACGCAGTATTTT.

The rearrangement joins TRBV3-1 (or the pseudogene TRBV3-2) to TRBJ1-1; unclear D gene. This CDR3 comprises 17 residues. The germline CDR1 and CDR2 sequences are LGHDT and YNNKEL (reference sequence). Trimming took 1 base from V and 1 from J, leaving 16 bases between them. CDR3 region: CASSQVLLRPGNTEAFF. The CDR3 region has the DNA TGTGCCAGCAGCCAAGTATTACTCCGCCCCGGGAACACTGAAGCTTTCTTT.

This clone was seen just once. The gene calls are TRBV30 and TRBJ2-7; D is perhaps TRBD1 or TRBD2 (6 bases each). CDR1 GTSNPN and CDR2 SVGIG come from the germline V gene (reference sequence). The CDR3 consists of 15 residues. V lost 0 bases and J lost 1, with 13 bases in between. CDR3 sequence reads: CAWSVGGILSYEQYF. CDR3 nucleotides: TGTGCCTGGAGTGTCGGGGGCATTCTATCCTACGAGCAGTACTTC.

V is TRBV13 and J is TRBJ1-4; 8 positions match TRBD1. Germline V CDR1 and CDR2: PRHDT, FYEKMQ (reference sequence). V lost 8 bases and J lost 6; bases outside the gene matches: 2. The CDR3 is 12 amino acids. The CDR3 reads CASGQGDEKLFF. The CDR3 DNA follows: TGTGCCAGCGGACAGGGTGATGAAAAACTGTTTTTT.

This chain joins TRBV11-2 and TRBJ1-6; the match to TRBD1 covers 10 bases. CDR3 length: 17 residues. Trimming removed 5 bases from V and 2 bases from J; junction bases left unmatched: 6. The germline V gene encodes CDR1 SGHAT and CDR2 FQNNGV. In DNA form, the CDR3 reads TGTGCCAGCAGCAAGTCGACAGGGGGCGCCTATAATTCACCCCTCCACTTT. It yields the protein CASSKSTGGAYNSPLHF. The complete variable domain, with remaining parts taken from reference TRBV11-2 and TRBJ1-6, reads EAGVAQSPRYKIIEKRQSVAFWCNPISGHATLYWYQQILGQGPKLLIQFQNNGVVDDSQLPKDRFSAERLKGVDSTLKIQPAKLEDSAVYLCASSKSTGGAYNSPLHFGNGTRLTVT.

The rearrangement links TRBV9 to TRBJ1-4; TRBD1 matches at 7 bases. CDR1 and CDR2 from the germline V gene are SGDLS and YYNGEE. Trimming took 3 bases from V and 0 from J; bases not matched to a gene: 2. This CDR3 has 15 amino acids. The CDR3 reads CASSAGTATNEKLFF. CDR3 DNA sequence: TGTGCCAGCAGCGCCGGGACAGCAACTAATGAAAAACTGTTTTTT.

The chain recombines TRBV10-3 with TRBJ2-4, with TRBD2 matching over 7 bases. The ends lost 6 bases at V and 8 bases at J; junction bases unmatched: 19. The CDR3 contains 17 residues. The germline gives CDR1 ENHRY, CDR2 SYGVKD. The CDR3 region has the DNA TGTGCCATCAGCGCGTCCGGGACTATACTAAGTATGGACATTCAGTACTTC. It codes for CAISASGTILSMDIQYF.

This clone was counted once. The gene calls are TRBV12-3 or TRBV12-4 and TRBJ1-1; D not resolved. CDR3 length: 10 amino acids. Trimming cost V 9 bases and J 10 bases, with 12 bases left between them. The CDR3 sequence: CASSSGLAFF. DNA for the CDR3: TGTGCCAGTTCATCAGGTTTAGCTTTCTTT.

The rearrangement links TRBV7-3 to TRBJ2-7, with D perhaps matching TRBD2 (6 bases). Trimming removed 2 bases at V and 2 bases at J, with 13 bases between. Looked up from germline, CDR1 is SGHTA and CDR2 is FQGTGA. The CDR3 totals 15 residues. The CDR3 bases are TGTGCCAGCAGCTTATTAGGTTCGGGAGCCTACGAGCAGTACTTC. Residues: CASSLLGSGAYEQYF.

This chain uses TRBV30 with TRBJ1-5; D unclear. V lost 2 bases, J lost 3 bases, and 20 bases lay in between. This CDR3 has 17 amino acids. Germline V lookup: CDR1 GTSNPN, CDR2 SVGIG (reference sequence). CDR3 DNA sequence: TGTGCCTGGAGTCCCCCCCCCTTTAAAAGTACCAATCAGCCCCAGCATTTT. Protein product: CAWSPPPFKSTNQPQHF.

This clone appeared a single time. For the CDR3, the DNA is TGTGCCAGCAGTTACTGGGGGGACAGCTCTAACTATGGCTACACCTTC. Protein: CASSYWGDSSNYGYTF. This rearrangement joins TRBV6-5 to TRBJ1-2; 7 nucleotides match TRBD1. Germline V CDR1 and CDR2: MNHEY, SVGAGI. The CDR3 consists of 16 residues. J gave up 0 bases and V 1 base, and 5 bases lay outside the gene matches.

V usage is TRBV6-2 or TRBV6-3 and J usage is TRBJ2-1; 9 bases are a match to TRBD1. The V gene end was trimmed by 6 bases and the J gene end by 6 bases; junction bases not matched to a gene: 6. CDR3 length: 14 residues. Germline CDR1 is MNHEY and CDR2 is SVGEGT. The chain's CDR3 is CASSWDRAINEQFF. In DNA form, the CDR3 reads TGTGCCAGCAGCTGGGACAGGGCAATCAATGAGCAGTTCTTC.

This chain links TRBV7-9 with TRBJ1-2, with D possibly TRBD1 on 5 matching bases. The germline CDR1 and CDR2 sequences are SEHNR and FQNEAQ (reference sequence). V was shortened by 1 base and J by 0 bases, with 15 bases between the two germline ends. This CDR3 comprises 17 residues. The CDR3 spells CASSLEVGRRSNYGYTF. Here the CDR3 DNA reads TGTGCCAGCAGCTTAGAAGTGGGACGGCGGTCTAACTATGGCTACACCTTC.

The chain recombines TRBV9 with TRBJ2-7; a weak D match, TRBD2 (6 bases). This CDR3 comprises 16 residues. Trimming shortened V by 3 bases and J by 4 bases, and 20 bases separated the two germline ends. Germline CDR1 and CDR2: SGDLS and YYNGEE. The CDR3 is CASSARGDGGSYEQYF. CDR3 sequence (DNA): TGTGCCAGCAGCGCGCGCGGGGACGGAGGTTCATACGAGCAGTACTTC.

The V gene is TRBV19, the J gene TRBJ1-2; no clear D gene. The CDR3 sequence is 12 residues long. V was cut by 3 bases and J by 4 bases, with 6 bases left in between. The V gene's germline CDR1 is LNHDA and CDR2 SQIVND (reference sequence). The CDR3 coding sequence is TGTGCCAGTAGTATCCCGCTCTATGGCTACACCTTC. The encoded protein is CASSIPLYGYTF.

The chain employs TRBV6-5 and TRBJ2-3; D ambiguous. The V and J ends lost 0 bases and 4 bases respectively, with 14 bases between them. This CDR3 is 16 amino acids long. Germline V CDR1 and CDR2: MNHEY, SVGAGI. The CDR3 nucleotides read TGTGCCAGCAGTTACTCGACGTGGAGTCGACCAGATACGCAGTATTTT. Amino acid sequence: CASSYSTWSRPDTQYF.

This chain joins TRBV4-1 and TRBJ2-5; perhaps TRBD2 as D (5 bases). The CDR3 totals 14 residues. Trimming shortened V by 0 bases and J by 5 bases, and 10 bases separated the two germline ends. Germline V gene sequence: CDR1 MGHRA, CDR2 YSYEKL. The CDR3 DNA reads TGCGCCAGCAGCCAAGAGGGCGGGCGGGAGACCCAGTACTTC. Its protein product is CASSQEGGRETQYF.

The chain couples TRBV5-6 to TRBJ1-3; D remains ambiguous. Germline loops: CDR1 SGHDT, CDR2 YYEEEE. CDR3 length: 14 amino acids. Trimming removed 0 bases at V and 7 bases at J, with 11 bases between. The CDR3 sequence: CASSLGDSGNTIYF. CDR3 DNA: TGTGCCAGCAGCTTGGGGGATTCGGGGAACACCATATATTTT.

The V and J genes are TRBV28 and TRBJ2-5, with 8 bases lining up with TRBD1. CDR1 is MDHEN and CDR2 is SYDVKM in the germline V gene. This CDR3 has 17 amino acids. Germline trimming cut 4 bases from V and 3 bases from J; bases unmatched to any gene: 13. CDR3 residues: CASSYPRWTGSEETQYF. DNA for the CDR3: TGTGCCAGCAGTTACCCCCGTTGGACAGGGTCGGAAGAGACCCAGTACTTC.